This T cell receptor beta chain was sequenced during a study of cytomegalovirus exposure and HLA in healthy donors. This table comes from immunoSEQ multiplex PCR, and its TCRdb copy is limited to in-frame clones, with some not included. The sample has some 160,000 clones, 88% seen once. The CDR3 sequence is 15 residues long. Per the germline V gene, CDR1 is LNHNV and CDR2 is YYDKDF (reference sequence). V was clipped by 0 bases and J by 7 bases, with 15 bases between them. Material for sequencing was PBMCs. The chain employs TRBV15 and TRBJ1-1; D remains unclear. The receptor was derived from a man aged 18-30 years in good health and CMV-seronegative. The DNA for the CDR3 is TGTGCCACCAGCAGAGACGGATACCGGGGAGATGAAGCTTTCTTT. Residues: CATSRDGYRGDEAFF.